Following are 6 T cell receptor beta chains from one sample sequenced in a study of cytomegalovirus exposure and HLA in healthy donors (dated by TCRdb to the late 2010s). The library was prepared using the immunoSEQ multiplex PCR assay. A mixture of 60 forward primers for TCR Vbeta segments and 13 reverse primers for TCR Jbeta segments was used in the multiplex PCR. TCRdb's version of the immuneACCESS table is confined to in-frame rearrangements and falls short of the full clone set. An unresolved V gene accounts for under half of the shortfall where checked; the remainder is of unknown origin. The sample records 60,000 to 65,000 clones, roughly 77% of which are singletons. Of the sample, under 30% falls within the top ten clones. Sequenced material: PBMCs. These TCRs come from a woman aged 35 to 49 in good health and CMV-seropositive.

The chain combines TRBV27 with TRBJ2-2; D is possibly TRBD2 (6 bases). The CDR3 has 15 residues. CDR1 and CDR2 from the germline V gene are MNHEY and SMNVEV (reference sequence). Trimming removed 3 bases from V and 5 bases from J, with 13 bases in between. The CDR3 DNA sequence: TGTGCCAGCAGTTTGGGAGGTTGGGGGACCGGGGAGCTGTTTTTT. Its protein is CASSLGGWGTGELFF.

This clone was observed a handful of times. This rearrangement joins TRBV7-9 to TRBJ1-6; D is unclear. CDR1 SEHNR and CDR2 FQNEAQ come from the germline V gene (reference sequence). The CDR3 sequence is 15 residues long. Trimming removed 1 base from V and 0 bases from J, with 4 bases in between. The CDR3 DNA follows: TGTGCCAGCAGCTTAGACGGCTCCTATAATTCACCCCTCCACTTT. It encodes CASSLDGSYNSPLHF. Looking up the rest from reference TRBV7-9 and TRBJ1-6 gives the full variable domain: DTGVSQNPRHKITKRGQNVTFRCDPISEHNRLYWYRQTLGQGPEFLTYFQNEAQLEKSRLLSDRFSAERPKGSFSTLEIQRTEQGDSAMYLCASSLDGSYNSPLHFGNGTRLTVT.

Comments on this clone: The junction and the germline gene differ at one end; a read error may be behind it. The chain carries TRBV7-9 and TRBJ1-4; a weak D match, TRBD1 (6 bases). The CDR3 runs to 14 residues. CDR1 is SEHNR, CDR2 FQNEAQ, per germline (reference sequence). The CDR3 DNA follows: TGTTCCAGCAGCGTTGGGGGCGGAGACGAAAAACTGTTTTTT. Translation gives CSSSVGGGDEKLFF.

V is TRBV30 and J is TRBJ1-2; D not certain. V was shortened by 0 bases and J by 8 bases, with 13 bases between the two germline ends. The length of the CDR3 is 13 residues. Germline V gene sequence: CDR1 GTSNPN, CDR2 SVGIG (reference sequence). For the CDR3, the DNA is TGTGCCTGGAGTGTAAGTCGGGTTGAGGGCTACACCTTC. Protein: CAWSVSRVEGYTF. Based on the CDR3 plus reference TRBV30 and TRBJ1-2, the full variable domain is SQTIHQWPATLVQPVGSPLSLECTVEGTSNPNLYWYRQAAGRGLQLLFYSVGIGQISSEVPQNLSASRPQDRQFILSSKKLLLSDSGFYLCAWSVSRVEGYTFGSGTRLTVV.

V gene TRBV5-8 combines with J gene TRBJ1-2, with 7 bases aligning to TRBD1. There are 14 residues in the CDR3. Germline loops: CDR1 SGHTS, CDR2 YDEGEE. J was trimmed by 4 bases and V by 3 bases; bases with no gene match: 6. In DNA form, the CDR3 reads TGTGCCAGCAGCTCGGACAGGTGGAGCTATGGCTACACCTTC. Translation gives CASSSDRWSYGYTF.

The genes are TRBV5-1 and TRBJ1-4; 9 nucleotides match TRBD1. CDR1 is SGHRS, CDR2 YFSETQ, per germline. With 1 base clipped from V and 5 bases from J, the junction kept 0 bases outside the gene matches. The length of the CDR3 is 14 residues. This CDR3 reads CASSLTGGNEKLFF. The DNA of the CDR3 is TGCGCCAGCAGCTTGACAGGGGGCAATGAAAAACTGTTTTTT.